The 10 T cell receptor beta chains below were found in one sample sequenced in a study of blood T cell repertoires in COVID-19. Sequencing used immunoSEQ multiplex PCR; TCRdb keeps in-frame clones, though not all of them. The sample lists about 87,000 clones, about 83% occurring once. The source material was peripheral blood. Every receptor here comes from a woman aged 70 to 79 with acute or convalescent COVID-19.

Concerning this clone itself: One end of the junction is discordant with germline, which a read error may explain. The CDR3 loop is CASSFNIGELFF. The CDR3 nucleotides are TGTGCCAGCAGTTTTAACATCGGGGAGCTGTTTTTT. The chain is built from TRBV12-3 or TRBV12-4 and TRBJ2-2; D is unclear. This CDR3 has 12 amino acids.

The gene calls are TRBV18 and TRBJ2-3, with D possibly being TRBD2 (5 bases). Per germline, CDR1 KGHSH and CDR2 LQKENI. The germline V and J ends were trimmed by 2 bases and 4 bases, with 7 bases remaining between them. This CDR3 is built from 13 residues. The CDR3: CASSPSRADTQYF. The CDR3, as DNA: TGTGCCAGCTCACCATCGAGGGCAGATACGCAGTATTTT.

This rearrangement joins TRBV20-1 to TRBJ2-7; no firm D call. The CDR3 is made up of 11 amino acids. CDR1 and CDR2 (germline): DFQATT, SNEGSKA (reference sequence). The V end lost 3 bases, the J end lost 4 bases, and 7 bases lay between the germline ends. The CDR3 region has the DNA TGCAGTGCTAGGCCTATTTACGAGCAGTACTTC. Translating it yields CSARPIYEQYF.

The chain's CDR3 is CASSELLNTEAFF. DNA of the CDR3: TGTGCCAGCAGTGAACTATTGAACACTGAAGCTTTCTTT. The rearrangement links TRBV2 to TRBJ1-1; D remains ambiguous. Germline CDR1 reads SNHLY; CDR2 reads FYNNEI. CDR3 length: 13 amino acids. V lost 2 bases and J 0 bases, leaving 4 bases between the germline ends.

The J gene is TRBJ2-5, the V gene TRBV2; D may be TRBD2 (5 bases). In germline, CDR1 is SNHLY, CDR2 FYNNEI. The CDR3 sequence is 15 residues long. V dropped 6 bases and J dropped 0 bases, with 14 bases sitting between them. The CDR3 sequence: CASRGERPYQETQYF. The CDR3 bases are TGTGCCAGCAGGGGAGAGCGGCCGTACCAAGAGACCCAGTACTTC.

The chain is built from TRBV7-9 and TRBJ2-3; D not certain. V dropped 4 bases and J dropped 6 bases, with 8 bases sitting between them. The CDR3 runs 12 residues. Per germline, CDR1 SEHNR and CDR2 FQNEAQ (reference sequence). CDR3 sequence (DNA): TGTGCCAGCAGCTCCGGGTGGGATACGCAGTATTTT. Its protein product is CASSSGWDTQYF.

V and J are TRBV5-6 and TRBJ1-2; a possible D gene is TRBD1 (6 bases). V dropped 4 bases and J dropped 8 bases, with 21 bases sitting between them. Germline-derived CDR1 and CDR2 are SGHDT and YYEEEE. The CDR3 is made up of 15 amino acids. This CDR3 is CASSPGGLKVSGYTF. The CDR3 DNA reads as TGTGCCAGCAGCCCCGGGGGGCTCAAGGTCAGCGGCTACACCTTC.

This clone has a handful of counts. The CDR3 DNA is TGTGCCAGCAGCTTAGCGCTGGGGCGGGGGCAGCCCCAGCATTTT. This gives the protein CASSLALGRGQPQHF. The chain is built from TRBV7-2 and TRBJ1-5; TRBD1 is a possible D gene (5 bases). This CDR3 spans 15 amino acids. The V and J ends lost 0 bases and 7 bases respectively, with 13 bases between them. Germline values: CDR1 SGHTA, CDR2 FQGNSA.

The chain links TRBV7-9 to TRBJ1-2, with D possibly matching TRBD1 (5 bases). This CDR3 spans 16 amino acids. The V end was cut by 1 base, the J end by 1 base, with 13 bases between. Germline-derived CDR1 and CDR2 are SEHNR and FQNEAQ (reference sequence). CDR3 in amino acids: CASSLEGSGVNYGYTF. CDR3 coding DNA: TGTGCCAGCAGCTTAGAAGGTTCGGGGGTTAACTATGGCTACACCTTC.

This clone was recorded once. CDR3 protein: CASLDRGGPKTEAFF. The CDR3 DNA sequence: TGTGCCAGCCTGGACAGGGGGGGGCCGAAAACTGAAGCTTTCTTT. The chain uses TRBV19 and TRBJ1-1; 10 bases align to TRBD1. Germline trimming cut 9 bases from V and 5 bases from J; bases unmatched to any gene: 12. The V gene's germline CDR1 is LNHDA and CDR2 SQIVND (reference sequence). The CDR3 is made up of 15 amino acids.